The 17 T cell receptor beta chains in this list originate from one sample, sequenced in a study of long-term antiretroviral therapy in people with HIV. immunoSEQ v3.0 was run at survey level. The assay was immunoSEQ multiplex PCR, and TCRdb's table has in-frame clones only and misses some. This table has about 20,000 clones, 60% to 85% appearing once. Specimen: unsorted PBMCs, collected 2.9 years after starting antiretroviral therapy. Receptor source: a woman aged 25 to 39 with HIV.

V gene TRBV7-3 combines with J gene TRBJ2-3, with 8 bases aligning to TRBD2. Trimming cost V 5 bases and J 4 bases; bases outside gene matches: 11. This CDR3 is built from 16 residues. The V gene's germline CDR1 is SGHTA and CDR2 FQGTGA. The CDR3 is CASSPTGAGGADTQYF. CDR3 DNA: TGTGCCAGCAGCCCCACGGGGGCGGGAGGAGCAGATACGCAGTATTTT.

The chain has TRBV30 and TRBJ2-3, with 10 bases fitting TRBD1. In germline, CDR1 is GTSNPN, CDR2 SVGIG (reference sequence). The CDR3 totals 14 residues. Trimming removed 2 bases from V and 3 bases from J; junction bases left unmatched: 2. DNA for the CDR3: TGTGCCTGGAGTTTGGGACAGGGGACAGATACGCAGTATTTT. Its translation is CAWSLGQGTDTQYF.

There are a few counts of this clone. The chain couples TRBV10-3 to TRBJ2-1, with 11 bases aligning to TRBD1. The CDR3 length is 16 residues. V trimming: 8 bases; J trimming: 1 base; junction bases outside the gene matches: 7. Germline V gives CDR1 ENHRY, CDR2 SYGVKD. This CDR3 reads CAIRPGTGGSYNEQFF. CDR3 nucleotide sequence: TGTGCCATCCGTCCCGGGACAGGGGGTTCCTACAATGAGCAGTTCTTC.

The chain recombines TRBV27 with TRBJ1-2; D call uncertain. V gave up 4 bases and J gave up 5 bases, with 11 bases separating them. The CDR3 covers 13 residues. Germline V CDR1 and CDR2: MNHEY, SMNVEV (reference sequence). CDR3 amino acids: CASSYGNLYGYTF. The DNA for the CDR3 is TGTGCCAGCAGTTACGGAAATTTATATGGCTACACCTTC.

V and J are TRBV6-6 and TRBJ2-1; unclear D gene. Germline CDR1 is MNHNY and CDR2 is SVGAGI (reference sequence). Trimming shortened V by 2 bases and J by 5 bases, and 10 bases separated the two germline ends. CDR3 length: 14 residues. In DNA form, the CDR3 reads TGTGCCAGCAGTTACGCCGCCGGCCACAATGAGCAGTTCTTC. It is translated as CASSYAAGHNEQFF.

This rearrangement joins TRBV4-1 to TRBJ2-2; D is unclear. V shed 0 bases and J shed 7 bases, with 6 bases lying between them. Per the germline V gene, CDR1 is MGHRA and CDR2 is YSYEKL. The CDR3 is 13 residues long. Here the CDR3 reads CASSQEWVGELFF. The CDR3 bases are TGCGCCAGCAGCCAAGAATGGGTCGGGGAGCTGTTTTTT.

The genes are TRBV11-2 and TRBJ2-7; TRBD1 agrees at 8 bases. The germline V gene has CDR1 SGHAT and CDR2 FQNNGV. The CDR3 sequence is 15 residues long. Trimming cost V 5 bases and J 3 bases; bases outside gene matches: 9. The CDR3 nucleotides read TGTGCCAGCAGCGTCACGACAGGGGCTTACTACGAGCAGTACTTC. Residues: CASSVTTGAYYEQYF.

The CDR3 reads CASSSTGLWPVTFF. CDR3 nucleotide sequence: TGTGCCAGCAGTTCAACAGGGTTATGGCCAGTTACGTTCTTC. V gene TRBV27 combines with J gene TRBJ2-1; perhaps TRBD1 as D (6 bases). The CDR3 is 14 residues long. Germline V CDR1 and CDR2: MNHEY, SMNVEV (reference sequence). V was trimmed by 4 bases and J by 15 bases, leaving 22 bases between them.

The V and J genes are TRBV6-1 and TRBJ2-7; D is possibly TRBD1 (7 bases). Per germline, CDR1 MNHNS and CDR2 SASEGT. Trimming removed 6 bases from V and 6 bases from J, with 15 bases in between. The CDR3 spans 13 residues. In DNA, the CDR3 is TGTGCCAGCAGGGGAGGACAGGTATCCGAGCAGTACTTC. Translated, it gives CASRGGQVSEQYF.

The V and J genes are TRBV11-1 and TRBJ2-3; TRBD1 is a possible D gene (6 bases). CDR1 is SGHAT and CDR2 is FQDESV in the germline V gene (reference sequence). The CDR3 length is 13 residues. The V end was cut by 7 bases, the J end by 3 bases, with 11 bases between. CDR3 loop: CASTITGTDTQYF. The CDR3 nucleotides read TGTGCCAGCACTATAACAGGGACAGATACGCAGTATTTT.

V is TRBV7-8 and J is TRBJ2-6; D is perhaps TRBD2 (6 bases). The V end was cut by 2 bases, the J end by 4 bases, with 15 bases between. From germline, CDR1 is SGHVS and CDR2 FQNEAQ. This CDR3 contains 17 residues. DNA of the CDR3: TGTGCCAGCAGCTTAAGTTTCGGAGGGGCCGGGGCCAACGTCCTGACTTTC. Encoded protein: CASSLSFGGAGANVLTF.

The V call is TRBV5-1, the J call TRBJ1-1; tentatively, D is TRBD1 (6 bases). Trimming stripped 3 bases from V and 6 bases from J, with 21 bases between. The CDR3 sequence is 16 residues long. The germline V gene encodes CDR1 SGHRS and CDR2 YFSETQ. CDR3 bases: TGCGCCAGCAGCTCGGAATTCGGCAGGGGTAGGGCTGAAGCTTTCTTT. This encodes CASSSEFGRGRAEAFF.

The CDR3 here is CASRVIAGGLNTGELFF. CDR3 sequence (DNA): TGCGCCAGCAGAGTAATAGCGGGGGGGCTGAACACCGGGGAGCTGTTTTTT. The gene calls are TRBV5-1 and TRBJ2-2, with TRBD2 matching over 11 bases. V lost 5 bases and J lost 1; bases outside the gene matches: 7. CDR1 SGHRS and CDR2 YFSETQ come from the germline V gene. The CDR3 spans 17 residues. Supplemented by reference TRBV5-1 and TRBJ2-2, the full variable domain reads KAGVTQTPRYLIKTRGQQVTLSCSPISGHRSVSWYQQTPGQGLQFLFEYFSETQRNKGNFPGRFSGRQFSNSRSEMNVSTLELGDSALYLCASRVIAGGLNTGELFFGEGSRLTVL.

This chain links TRBV6-5 with TRBJ2-3; unclear D gene. This CDR3 has 13 amino acids. The V and J ends lost 11 bases and 2 bases respectively, with 14 bases between them. In germline, CDR1 is MNHEY, CDR2 SVGAGI. The CDR3 is CAASDRNTDTQYF. In DNA, the CDR3 is TGTGCCGCATCGGACCGTAACACAGATACGCAGTATTTT.

V is TRBV5-1 and J is TRBJ2-1; D call uncertain. CDR3 length: 12 residues. Trimming removed 3 bases from V and 7 bases from J, with 8 bases in between. Per germline, CDR1 SGHRS and CDR2 YFSETQ. CDR3 loop: CASSSMINEQFF. The CDR3 DNA reads TGCGCCAGCAGCTCCATGATAAATGAGCAGTTCTTC.

About this clone: This sample also contains other DNA sequences that code for the same CDR3. The chain carries TRBV30 and TRBJ2-7, with D maybe TRBD2 (5 bases). V lost 4 bases, J lost 3 bases, and 10 bases lay in between. Germline V CDR1 and CDR2: GTSNPN, SVGIG (reference sequence). The CDR3 covers 12 residues. The DNA of the CDR3 is TGTGCCTGGACCCTAAGCGGCTACGAGCAGTACTTC. Protein product: CAWTLSGYEQYF.

This chain links TRBV2 with TRBJ1-2, with unresolved D. CDR1 and CDR2 from the germline V gene are SNHLY and FYNNEI. The CDR3 spans 13 residues. The V gene lost 7 bases and the J gene lost 4 bases, with 13 bases spanning the gap. The CDR3 reads CASTRGGGYGYTF. The CDR3 coding sequence is TGTGCCAGCACTAGAGGTGGCGGCTATGGCTACACCTTC.